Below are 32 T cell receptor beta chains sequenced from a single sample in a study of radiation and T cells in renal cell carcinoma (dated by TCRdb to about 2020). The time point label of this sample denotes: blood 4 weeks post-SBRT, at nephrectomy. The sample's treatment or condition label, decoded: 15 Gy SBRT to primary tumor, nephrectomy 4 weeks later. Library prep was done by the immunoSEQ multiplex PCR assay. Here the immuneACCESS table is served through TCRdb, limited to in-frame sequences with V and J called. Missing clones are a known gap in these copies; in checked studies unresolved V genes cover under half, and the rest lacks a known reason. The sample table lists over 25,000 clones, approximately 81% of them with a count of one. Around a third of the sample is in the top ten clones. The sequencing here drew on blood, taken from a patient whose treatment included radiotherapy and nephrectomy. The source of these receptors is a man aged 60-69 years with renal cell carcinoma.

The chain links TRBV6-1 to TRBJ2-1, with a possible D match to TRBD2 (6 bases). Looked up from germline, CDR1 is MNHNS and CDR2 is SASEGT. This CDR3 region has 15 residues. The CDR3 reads CAILTGLVGGSEQFF. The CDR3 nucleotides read TGTGCAATACTAACGGGCCTAGTGGGAGGTAGTGAGCAGTTCTTC.

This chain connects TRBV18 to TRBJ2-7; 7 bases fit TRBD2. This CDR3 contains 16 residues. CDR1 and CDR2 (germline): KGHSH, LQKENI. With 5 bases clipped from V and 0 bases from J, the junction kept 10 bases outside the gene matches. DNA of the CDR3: TGTGCCAGCTCAATCAGCGGGACTGAATCCTCCTACGAGCAGTACTTC. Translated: CASSISGTESSYEQYF.

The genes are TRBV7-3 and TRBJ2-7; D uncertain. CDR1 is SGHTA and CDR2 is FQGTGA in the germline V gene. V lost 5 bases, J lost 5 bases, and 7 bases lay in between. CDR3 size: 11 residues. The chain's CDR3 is CASSIDHEQYF. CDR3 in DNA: TGTGCCAGCAGCATCGACCACGAGCAGTACTTC.

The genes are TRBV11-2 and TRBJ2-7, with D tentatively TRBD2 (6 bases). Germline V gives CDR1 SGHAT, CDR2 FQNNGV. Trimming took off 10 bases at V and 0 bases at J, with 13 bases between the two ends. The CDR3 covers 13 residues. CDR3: CATKGSGSYEQYF. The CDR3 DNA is TGTGCCACCAAGGGTAGCGGCTCCTACGAGCAGTACTTC. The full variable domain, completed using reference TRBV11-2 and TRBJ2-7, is EAGVAQSPRYKIIEKRQSVAFWCNPISGHATLYWYQQILGQGPKLLIQFQNNGVVDDSQLPKDRFSAERLKGVDSTLKIQPAKLEDSAVYLCATKGSGSYEQYFGPGTRLTVT.

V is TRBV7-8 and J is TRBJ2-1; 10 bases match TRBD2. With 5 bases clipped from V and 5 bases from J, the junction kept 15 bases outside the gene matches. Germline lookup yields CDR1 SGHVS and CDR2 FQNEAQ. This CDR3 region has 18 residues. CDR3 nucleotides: TGTGCCAGCAGCCCGCGGGGAGCGGGAGGGCCTGGGGACAATGAGCAGTTCTTC. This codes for CASSPRGAGGPGDNEQFF.

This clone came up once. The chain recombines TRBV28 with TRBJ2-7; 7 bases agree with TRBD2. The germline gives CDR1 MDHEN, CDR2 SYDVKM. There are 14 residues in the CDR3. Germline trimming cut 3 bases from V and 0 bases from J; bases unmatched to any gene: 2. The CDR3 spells CASSLGGSSYEQYF. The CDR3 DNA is TGTGCCAGCAGTTTGGGGGGGAGCTCCTACGAGCAGTACTTC. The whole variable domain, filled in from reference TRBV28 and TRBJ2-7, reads DVKVTQSSRYLVKRTGEKVFLECVQDMDHENMFWYRQDPGLGLRLIYFSYDVKMKEKGDIPEGYSVSREKKERFSLILESASTNQTSMYLCASSLGGSSYEQYFGPGTRLTVT.

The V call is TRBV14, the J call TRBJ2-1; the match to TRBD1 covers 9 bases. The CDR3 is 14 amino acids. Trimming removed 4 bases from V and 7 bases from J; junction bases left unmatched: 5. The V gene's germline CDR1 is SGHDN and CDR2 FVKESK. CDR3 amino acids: CASSRWTGVNEQFF. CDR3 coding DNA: TGTGCCAGCAGCCGATGGACAGGGGTTAATGAGCAGTTCTTC.

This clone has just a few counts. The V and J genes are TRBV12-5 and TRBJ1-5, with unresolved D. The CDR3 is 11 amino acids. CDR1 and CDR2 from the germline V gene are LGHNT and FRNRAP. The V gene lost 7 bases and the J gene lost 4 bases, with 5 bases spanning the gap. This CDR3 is CASASNQPQHF. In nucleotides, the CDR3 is TGTGCTAGTGCATCAAATCAGCCCCAGCATTTT.

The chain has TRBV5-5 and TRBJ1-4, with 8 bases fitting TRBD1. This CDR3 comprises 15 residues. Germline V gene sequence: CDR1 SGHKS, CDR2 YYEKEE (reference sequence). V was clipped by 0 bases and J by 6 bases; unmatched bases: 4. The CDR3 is CASSLDGTGDEKLFF. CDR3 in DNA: TGTGCCAGCAGCTTGGATGGGACAGGAGATGAAAAACTGTTTTTT.

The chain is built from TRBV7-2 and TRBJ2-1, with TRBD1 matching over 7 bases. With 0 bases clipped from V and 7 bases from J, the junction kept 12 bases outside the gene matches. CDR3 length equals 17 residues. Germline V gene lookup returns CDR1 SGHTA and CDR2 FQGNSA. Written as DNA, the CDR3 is TGTGCCAGCAGCTTAGCGCTTAGGGGGCTGTCGGTGAATGAGCAGTTCTTC. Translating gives CASSLALRGLSVNEQFF.

The CDR3 protein is CASSSFTDTQYF. The CDR3, as DNA: TGTGCCAGCAGTTCTTTTACAGATACGCAGTATTTT. The chain recombines TRBV28 with TRBJ2-3; D is unclear. V was trimmed by 4 bases and J by 3 bases, leaving 5 bases between them. Germline values: CDR1 MDHEN, CDR2 SYDVKM. This CDR3 region has 12 residues.

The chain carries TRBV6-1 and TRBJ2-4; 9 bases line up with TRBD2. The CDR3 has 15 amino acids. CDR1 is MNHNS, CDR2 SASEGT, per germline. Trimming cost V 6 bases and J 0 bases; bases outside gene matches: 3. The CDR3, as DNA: TGTGCCAGCAGGCTGACTAGCGGAGCCAAAAACATTCAGTACTTC. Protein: CASRLTSGAKNIQYF.

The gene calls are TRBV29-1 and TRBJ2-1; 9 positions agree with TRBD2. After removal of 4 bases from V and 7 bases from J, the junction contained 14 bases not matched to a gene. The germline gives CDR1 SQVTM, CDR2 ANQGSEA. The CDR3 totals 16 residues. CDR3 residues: CSVVPSLAGALNEQFF. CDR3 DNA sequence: TGCAGCGTTGTTCCCTCCTTAGCGGGAGCCCTTAATGAGCAGTTCTTC.

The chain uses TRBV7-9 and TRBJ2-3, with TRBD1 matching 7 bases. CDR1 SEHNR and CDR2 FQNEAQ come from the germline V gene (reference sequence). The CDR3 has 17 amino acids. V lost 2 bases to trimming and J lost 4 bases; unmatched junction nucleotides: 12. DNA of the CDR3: TGTGCCAGCAGCTTAAGACCGGGACAGTATACCTCAGATACGCAGTATTTT. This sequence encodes CASSLRPGQYTSDTQYF.

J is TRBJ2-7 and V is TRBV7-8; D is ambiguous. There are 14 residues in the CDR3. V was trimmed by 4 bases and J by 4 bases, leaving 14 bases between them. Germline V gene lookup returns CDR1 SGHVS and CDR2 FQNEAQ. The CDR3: CASSSPYSLYEQYF. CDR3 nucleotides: TGTGCCAGCAGCTCTCCGTACAGCCTGTACGAGCAGTACTTC.

DNA for the CDR3: TGTGCCAGCAGCTGGGGGAGGGACCACGAGCAGTACTTC. Protein sequence: CASSWGRDHEQYF. V gene TRBV5-6 combines with J gene TRBJ2-5; 7 bases fit TRBD2. The end of the DNA fits TRBJ2-7 better, so the J call may be wrong. This CDR3 has 13 residues. Looked up from germline, CDR1 is SGHDT and CDR2 is YYEEEE.

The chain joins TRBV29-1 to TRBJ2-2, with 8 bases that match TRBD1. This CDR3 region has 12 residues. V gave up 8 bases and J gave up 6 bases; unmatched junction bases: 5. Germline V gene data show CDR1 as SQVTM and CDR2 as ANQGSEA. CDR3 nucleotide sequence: TGCAGCATCTCACAGGGGGCCGGGGAGCTGTTTTTT. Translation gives CSISQGAGELFF.

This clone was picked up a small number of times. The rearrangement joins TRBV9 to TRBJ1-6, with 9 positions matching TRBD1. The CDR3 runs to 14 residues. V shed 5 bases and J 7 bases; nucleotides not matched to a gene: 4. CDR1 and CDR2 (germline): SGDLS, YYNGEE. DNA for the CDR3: TGTGCCAGCAGTCGACAGGGGGGGAATTCACCCCTCCACTTT. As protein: CASSRQGGNSPLHF.

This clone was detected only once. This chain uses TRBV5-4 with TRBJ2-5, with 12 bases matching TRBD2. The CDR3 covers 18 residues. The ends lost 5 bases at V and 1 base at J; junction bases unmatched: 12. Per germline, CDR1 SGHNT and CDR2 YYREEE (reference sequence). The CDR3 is CASRPARGLAGVQETQYF. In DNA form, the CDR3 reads TGTGCCAGCAGGCCGGCCCGGGGACTAGCGGGCGTCCAAGAGACCCAGTACTTC.

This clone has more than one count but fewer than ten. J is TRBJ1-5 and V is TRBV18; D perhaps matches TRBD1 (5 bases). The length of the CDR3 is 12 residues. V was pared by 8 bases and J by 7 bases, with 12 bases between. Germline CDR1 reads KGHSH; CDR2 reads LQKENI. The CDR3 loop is CASQRDGQPQHF. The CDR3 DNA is TGTGCCAGCCAAAGGGACGGCCAGCCCCAGCATTTT.

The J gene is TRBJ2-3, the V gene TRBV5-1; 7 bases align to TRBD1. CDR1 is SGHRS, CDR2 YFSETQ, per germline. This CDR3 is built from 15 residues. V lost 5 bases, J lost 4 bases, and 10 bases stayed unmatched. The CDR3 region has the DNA TGCGCCAGCAGATTACAGGGGATTTTGGCAGATACGCAGTATTTT. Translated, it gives CASRLQGILADTQYF.

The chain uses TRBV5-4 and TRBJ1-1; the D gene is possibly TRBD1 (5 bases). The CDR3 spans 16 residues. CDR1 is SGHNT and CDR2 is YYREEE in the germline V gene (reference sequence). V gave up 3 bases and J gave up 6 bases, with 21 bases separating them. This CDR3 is CASSWGPGKQYAEAFF. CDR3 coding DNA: TGTGCCAGCAGCTGGGGCCCGGGAAAACAGTATGCTGAAGCTTTCTTT.

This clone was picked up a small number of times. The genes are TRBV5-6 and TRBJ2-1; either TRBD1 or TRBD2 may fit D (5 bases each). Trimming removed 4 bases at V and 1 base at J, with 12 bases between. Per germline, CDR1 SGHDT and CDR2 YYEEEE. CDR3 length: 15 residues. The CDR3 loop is CASSPGTGSYNEQFF. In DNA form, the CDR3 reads TGTGCCAGCAGCCCCGGGACGGGATCCTACAATGAGCAGTTCTTC.

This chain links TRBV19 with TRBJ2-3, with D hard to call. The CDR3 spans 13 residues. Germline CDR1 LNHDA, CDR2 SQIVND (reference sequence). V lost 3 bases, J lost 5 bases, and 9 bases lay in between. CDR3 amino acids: CASSIQGIDTQYF. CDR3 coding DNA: TGTGCCAGTAGTATCCAAGGGATAGATACGCAGTATTTT.

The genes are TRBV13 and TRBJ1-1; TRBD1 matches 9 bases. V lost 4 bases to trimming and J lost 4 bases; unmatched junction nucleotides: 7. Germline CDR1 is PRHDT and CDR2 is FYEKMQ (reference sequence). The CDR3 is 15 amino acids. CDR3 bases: TGTGCCAGCAGCTCCCCGGACAGGGGAGTCACTGAAGCTTTCTTT. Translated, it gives CASSSPDRGVTEAFF.

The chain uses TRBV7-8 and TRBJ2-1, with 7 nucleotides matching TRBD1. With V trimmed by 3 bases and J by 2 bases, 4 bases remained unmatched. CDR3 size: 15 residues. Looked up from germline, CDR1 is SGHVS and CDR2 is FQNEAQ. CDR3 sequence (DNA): TGTGCCAGCAGCTTTCCGGGACAGACCTACAATGAGCAGTTCTTC. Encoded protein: CASSFPGQTYNEQFF.

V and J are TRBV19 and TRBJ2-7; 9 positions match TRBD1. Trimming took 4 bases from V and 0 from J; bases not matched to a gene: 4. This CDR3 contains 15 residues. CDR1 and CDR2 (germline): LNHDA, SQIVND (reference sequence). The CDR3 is CASSKETGGSYEQYF. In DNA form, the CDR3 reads TGTGCCAGTAGTAAAGAGACAGGGGGCTCCTACGAGCAGTACTTC.

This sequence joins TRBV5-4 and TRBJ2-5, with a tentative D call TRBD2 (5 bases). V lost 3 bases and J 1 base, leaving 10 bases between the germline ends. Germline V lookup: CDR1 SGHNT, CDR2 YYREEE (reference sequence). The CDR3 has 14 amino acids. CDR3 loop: CASSSGTVQETQYF. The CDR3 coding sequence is TGTGCCAGCAGCTCGGGAACTGTCCAAGAGACCCAGTACTTC.

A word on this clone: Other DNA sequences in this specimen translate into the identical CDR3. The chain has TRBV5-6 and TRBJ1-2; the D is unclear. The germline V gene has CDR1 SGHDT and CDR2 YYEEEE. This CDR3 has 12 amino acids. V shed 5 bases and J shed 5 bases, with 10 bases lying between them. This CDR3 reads CASSKTGYGYTF. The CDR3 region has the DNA TGTGCCAGCAGTAAGACGGGGTATGGCTACACCTTC.

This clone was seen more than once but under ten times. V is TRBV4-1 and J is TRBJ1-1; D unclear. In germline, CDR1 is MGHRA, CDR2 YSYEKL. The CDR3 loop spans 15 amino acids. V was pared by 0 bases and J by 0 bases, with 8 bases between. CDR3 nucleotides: TGCGCCAGCAGCCAAGACCGGACTTTGAACACTGAAGCTTTCTTT. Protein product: CASSQDRTLNTEAFF.

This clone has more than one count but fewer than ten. The CDR3 protein is CASSLRLWEGMITEAFF. The DNA for the CDR3 is TGTGCCAGCAGCCTTCGATTGTGGGAGGGGATGATCACTGAAGCTTTCTTT. V usage is TRBV27 and J usage is TRBJ1-1; a weak D match, TRBD1 (5 bases). This CDR3 spans 17 amino acids. V lost 6 bases, J lost 4 bases, and 24 bases lay in between. Germline assignment: CDR1 MNHEY and CDR2 SMNVEV (reference sequence).

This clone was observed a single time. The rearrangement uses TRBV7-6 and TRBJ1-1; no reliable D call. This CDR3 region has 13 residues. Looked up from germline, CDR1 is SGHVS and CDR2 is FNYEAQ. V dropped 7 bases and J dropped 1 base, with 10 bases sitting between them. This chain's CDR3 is CASTPLGNTEAFF. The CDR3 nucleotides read TGTGCCAGCACCCCCTTAGGGAACACTGAAGCTTTCTTT.